These T cell receptor beta chains were read from a single sample in a study of PD-1 blockade in classical Hodgkin lymphoma. TCRdb's table, derived via immunoSEQ multiplex PCR, lists solely in-frame clones and lacks some. The table has 28,000 or so clones, roughly 68% seen once. The sequences come from peripheral blood mononuclear cells (PBMCs), collected before the second cycle of nivolumab. Receptors were obtained from a human donor with classical Hodgkin lymphoma. CDR3s include the opening cysteine and the closing phenylalanine or tryptophan. Each record gives: J gene, CDR3 length, V gene, clone size, D gene, CDR3 protein, CDR3 DNA. D genes are given only for firm matches. Clone size is not always given. Where it is, it says once, few, many or a class for expanded clones.

TRBJ2-3,15,TRBV5-6,NA,TRBD1,CASSPAGTGSDTQYF,TGTGCCAGCAGCCCTGCAGGGACAGGGTCAGATACGCAGTATTTT
TRBJ2-5,15,TRBV6-1,NA,TRBD1,CASSEVGRGTETQYF,TGTGCCAGCAGTGAAGTGGGCAGGGGGACGGAGACCCAGTACTTC
TRBJ2-3,14,TRBV5-4,NA,NA,CASSFLGITDTQYF,TGTGCCAGCAGTTTTCTAGGGATCACAGATACGCAGTATTTT
TRBJ1-1,13,TRBV2,once,NA,CASNYRENTEAFF,TGTGCCAGCAACTACAGGGAGAACACTGAAGCTTTCTTT
TRBJ2-5,15,TRBV29-1,NA,TRBD2,CSVVGSGSTYETQYF,TGCAGCGTTGTTGGTAGCGGGAGTACGTATGAGACCCAGTACTTC
TRBJ1-3,15,TRBV7-2,NA,NA,CASSPTGSPGNTIYF,TGTGCCAGCAGCCCTACAGGGTCCCCCGGAAACACCATATATTTT
TRBJ2-2,15,TRBV30,NA,TRBD1,CAFGGKGGVSGELFF,TGTGCCTTTGGAGGTAAAGGGGGCGTTTCCGGGGAGCTGTTTTTT
TRBJ2-2,15,TRBV6-4,NA,NA,CASSDSGQNTGELFF,TGTGCCAGCAGTGACTCGGGACAGAACACCGGGGAGCTGTTTTTT
TRBJ2-1,14,TRBV5-6,NA,TRBD2,CASFGLDIDNEQFF,TGTGCCAGCTTCGGACTAGATATCGACAATGAGCAGTTCTTC
TRBJ1-5,16,TRBV4-3,few,TRBD1,CASSQTGTGGRQPQHF,TGCGCCAGCAGCCAAACGGGGACAGGGGGCCGTCAGCCCCAGCATTTT
TRBJ2-5,15,TRBV2,NA,TRBD2,CASRVGLAGQETQYF,TGTGCCAGCAGGGTCGGACTAGCCGGGCAAGAGACCCAGTACTTC
TRBJ1-5,16,TRBV28,NA,NA,CASSSGGGQGNQPQHF,TGTGCCAGCAGTTCCGGGGGGGGGCAAGGCAATCAGCCCCAGCATTTT
TRBJ1-1,11,TRBV30,NA,NA,CAWSRVTEAFF,TGTGCCTGGAGCCGGGTAACTGAAGCTTTCTTT
TRBJ2-1,14,TRBV6-5,NA,NA,CASSYSASGNEQFF,TGTGCCAGCAGTTACTCCGCGTCGGGAAATGAGCAGTTCTTC
TRBJ1-5,16,TRBV6-4,NA,TRBD1,CASSDSWGQSLQPQHF,TGTGCCAGCAGTGACTCCTGGGGACAGTCCCTTCAGCCCCAGCATTTT
TRBJ1-6,14,TRBV4-2,NA,NA,CASSQRRGPSPLHF,TGTGCCAGCAGCCAAAGGAGGGGCCCATCACCCCTCCACTTT
TRBJ1-4,14,TRBV28,NA,NA,CASSRIATNEKLFF,TGTGCCAGCAGTCGAATTGCAACTAATGAAAAACTGTTTTTT
TRBJ2-7,15,TRBV5-6,large,NA,CASSSAATGLHEQYF,TGTGCCAGCAGCTCGGCGGCAACCGGCCTGCACGAGCAGTACTTC
TRBJ2-5,14,TRBV21-1,few,NA,CASSKGEGEETQYF,TGTGCCAGCAGCAAAGGTGAGGGGGAAGAGACCCAGTACTTC
TRBJ2-2,16,TRBV5-8,NA,NA,CASSSRGGRLTGELFF,TGTGCCAGCAGCTCGAGGGGGGGGCGCCTCACCGGGGAGCTGTTTTTT
TRBJ2-1,15,TRBV4-3,NA,TRBD2,CASSQALAGVNEQFF,TGCGCCAGCAGCCAGGCTCTAGCGGGAGTTAATGAGCAGTTCTTC
TRBJ2-1,15,TRBV12-5,NA,NA,CASGPGDNNYNEQFF,TGTGCTAGCGGTCCTGGAGACAACAACTACAATGAGCAGTTCTTC
TRBJ1-4,15,TRBV6-1,NA,TRBD1,CASSTGTGPNEKLFF,TGTGCCAGCAGTACCGGGACAGGCCCTAATGAAAAACTGTTTTTT
TRBJ2-1,13,TRBV6-5,NA,TRBD1,CASSWDRGNEQFF,TGTGCCAGCAGCTGGGACAGGGGCAATGAGCAGTTCTTC
TRBJ1-4,14,TRBV19,few,NA,CASSIGLTNEKLFF,TGTGCCAGTAGTATCGGGCTTACTAATGAAAAACTGTTTTTT
TRBJ1-5,13,TRBV7-2,few,NA,CASSLVGGQPQHF,TGTGCCAGCAGCTTAGTCGGAGGTCAGCCCCAGCATTTT
TRBJ2-3,13,TRBV10-2,NA,NA,CAVWWGNADTQYF,TGCGCCGTTTGGTGGGGAAACGCAGATACGCAGTATTTT
TRBJ1-1,16,TRBV9,medium-sized,NA,CASSVVEGLGNTEAFF,TGTGCCAGCAGCGTCGTAGAGGGACTCGGGAACACTGAAGCTTTCTTT
TRBJ2-2,19,TRBV21-1,NA,NA,CASSKRGTSGENNTGELFF,TGTGCCAGCAGCAAAAGGGGGACTAGCGGGGAAAATAACACCGGGGAGCTGTTTTTT
TRBJ2-7,16,TRBV4-3,medium-sized,NA,CASSQAWGQSSYEQYF,TGCGCCAGCAGCCAAGCGTGGGGGCAAAGCTCCTACGAGCAGTACTTC
TRBJ1-1,16,TRBV19,NA,NA,CASSLGTDTLGTEAFF,TGTGCCAGTAGTCTCGGGACCGATACCTTAGGCACTGAAGCTTTCTTT
TRBJ2-6,21,TRBV9,NA,NA,CASSVRKGTPEGISGANVLTF,TGTGCCAGCAGCGTCCGTAAAGGGACACCCGAAGGTATATCTGGGGCCAACGTCCTGACTTTC
TRBJ2-3,13,TRBV6-4,medium-sized,NA,CASSEEDTDTQYF,TGTGCCAGCAGTGAAGAAGACACAGATACGCAGTATTTT
TRBJ1-2,12,TRBV30,NA,NA,CAWSVRPYGYTF,TGTGCCTGGAGTGTAAGACCCTATGGCTACACCTTC